These 13 T cell receptor beta chains came from one sample sequenced in a study of T cell repertoires in cytomegalovirus infection. Each CDR3 protein gets one entry after TCRdb re-called the reads with MiXCR. The sample includes 450,000 to 600,000 distinct CDR3 sequences, 11% seen only once; the top ten take approximately 10%. The sequencing input was PBMCs. Receptor source: a human donor in good health (CMV status not recorded). Some clones in this sample may be carry-over from other donors' samples.

This clonotype was seen repeatedly, ten times or more. V usage is TRBV6-1 and J usage is TRBJ2-5; D is uncertain. Germline CDR1 reads MNHNS; CDR2 reads SASEGT. Trimming removed 0 bases at V and 8 bases at J, with 13 bases between. CDR3 length equals 14 residues. The CDR3 sequence is CASSEANALNTQYF. The CDR3 DNA reads as TGTGCCAGCAGTGAAGCGAACGCGCTAAACACCCAGTACTTC.

This clonotype was seen at least ten times. The chain is built from TRBV7-9 and TRBJ2-7; D remains ambiguous. The germline V gene has CDR1 SEHNR and CDR2 FQNEAQ (reference sequence). V gave up 6 bases and J gave up 6 bases, with 15 bases separating them. The CDR3 consists of 13 residues. The CDR3 DNA is TGTGCCAGCAGGTTATCCGGATCAGGCGAGCAGTACTTC. Its translation is CASRLSGSGEQYF.

The rearrangement joins TRBV20-1 to TRBJ1-1; D remains unclear. With 3 bases removed from V and 0 bases from J, the gap between germline ends came to 11 bases. The CDR3 loop spans 14 amino acids. The germline V gene encodes CDR1 DFQATT and CDR2 SNEGSKA (reference sequence). CDR3 residues: CSARPSSMNTEAFF. The CDR3 DNA reads as TGCAGTGCTAGGCCCTCCAGCATGAACACTGAAGCTTTCTTT.

The CDR3 coding sequence is TGCGCCAGCAGCTTGTTGGGGACTAGCGGGGGGAGCTCCTACAATGAGCAGTTCTTC. Its translation is CASSLLGTSGGSSYNEQFF. The chain employs TRBV5-1 and TRBJ2-1; 15 nucleotides match TRBD2. V gave up 1 base and J gave up 0 bases; unmatched junction bases: 5. Germline V gene sequence: CDR1 SGHRS, CDR2 YFSETQ. This CDR3 has 19 residues.

This clonotype was observed many times. This sequence joins TRBV11-1 and TRBJ1-2, with TRBD1 identical over 7 bases. The CDR3 spans 14 residues. CDR1 is SGHAT and CDR2 is FQDESV in the germline V gene (reference sequence). V trimming: 6 bases; J trimming: 8 bases; junction bases outside the gene matches: 12. CDR3 DNA: TGTGCCAGCAGTTCCGGGACAGAGTCTAGAGGCTACACCTTC. This sequence encodes CASSSGTESRGYTF.

The sample holds a few counts of this clonotype. This sequence joins TRBV5-4 and TRBJ2-3; TRBD2 matches at 13 bases. With V trimmed by 4 bases and J by 4 bases, 15 bases remained unmatched. The CDR3 loop spans 19 amino acids. Germline V gene sequence: CDR1 SGHNT, CDR2 YYREEE (reference sequence). CDR3 DNA sequence: TGTGCCAGCAGCCTAACCTGGACTAGCGGGAGTAGGTTAGCAGATACGCAGTATTTT. Residues: CASSLTWTSGSRLADTQYF.

This clonotype was detected many times. This rearrangement joins TRBV7-3 to TRBJ1-5, with unresolved D. This CDR3 spans 13 amino acids. V lost 2 bases, J lost 11 bases, and 13 bases lay in between. Per germline, CDR1 SGHTA and CDR2 FQGTGA. DNA of the CDR3: TGTGCCAGCAGCTTATTCGAGGGAGAAGCCCAGCATTTT. Translation gives CASSLFEGEAQHF. The entire variable domain, with the rest obtained from reference TRBV7-3 and TRBJ1-5, is as follows: GAGVSQTPSNKVTEKGKYVELRCDPISGHTALYWYRQSLGQGPEFLIYFQGTGAADDSGLPNDRFFAVRPEGSVSTLKIQRTERGDSAVYLCASSLFEGEAQHFGDGTRLSIL.

The chain carries TRBV29-1 and TRBJ2-3, with a possible D match to TRBD2 (6 bases). With 6 bases removed from V and 0 bases from J, the gap between germline ends came to 13 bases. The length of the CDR3 is 14 residues. The V gene's germline CDR1 is SQVTM and CDR2 ANQGSEA. CDR3 sequence (DNA): TGCAGCGTGGGACTCATATCTAGCACAGATACGCAGTATTTT. The encoded protein is CSVGLISSTDTQYF.

Only a few counts were recorded for this clonotype. The rearrangement links TRBV5-1 to TRBJ2-1; 7 nucleotides agree with TRBD2. Germline-derived CDR1 and CDR2 are SGHRS and YFSETQ. CDR3 length equals 14 residues. V lost 0 bases, J lost 5 bases, and 2 bases stayed unmatched. CDR3 nucleotide sequence: TGCGCCAGCAGCTTGGGGGGACTAAACAATGAGCAGTTCTTC. Its translation is CASSLGGLNNEQFF.

The J gene is TRBJ1-1, the V gene TRBV3-1; possibly TRBD1 for D (5 bases). Germline V gene data show CDR1 as LGHDT and CDR2 as YNNKEL (reference sequence). This CDR3 is built from 16 residues. Trimming removed 0 bases at V and 7 bases at J, with 18 bases between. Here the CDR3 DNA reads TGTGCCAGCAGCCAAGATTGGGGCGTGGCCGGGGGTGAAGCTTTCTTT. Translation: CASSQDWGVAGGEAFF.

This clonotype occurred many times. CDR3 protein: CASSSLRGYPLGANVLTF. The CDR3 bases are TGTGCCAGCAGCTCCCTCAGGGGATACCCTCTCGGGGCCAACGTCCTGACTTTC. The J gene is TRBJ2-6, the V gene TRBV7-9; TRBD1 is a possible D gene (6 bases). The CDR3 is 18 amino acids. Germline lookup yields CDR1 SEHNR and CDR2 FQNEAQ (reference sequence). V dropped 4 bases and J dropped 4 bases, with 20 bases sitting between them.

This chain links TRBV20-1 with TRBJ2-7; no firm D call. CDR1 and CDR2 from the germline V gene are DFQATT and SNEGSKA (reference sequence). The CDR3 is 15 amino acids. The ends were cut back, 0 bases at V and 2 bases at J, with 14 bases in the middle. CDR3 amino acids: CSARDGQWNTYEQYF. The CDR3 DNA is TGCAGTGCTAGAGACGGTCAATGGAATACCTACGAGCAGTACTTC.

This clonotype was counted at least ten times. This chain joins TRBV11-2 and TRBJ1-6; no clear D. V was shortened by 8 bases and J by 6 bases, with 14 bases between the two germline ends. The CDR3 runs to 14 residues. CDR1 is SGHAT, CDR2 FQNNGV, per germline. This CDR3 is CASESPLLNSPLHF. Here the CDR3 DNA reads TGTGCCAGCGAGTCCCCCTTACTTAATTCACCCCTCCACTTT.